One and the same sample provided the 13 T cell receptor beta chains below, sequenced in a study of blood T cell repertoires in COVID-19. This table comes from immunoSEQ multiplex PCR, and its TCRdb copy is limited to in-frame clones, with some not included. The sample shows fewer than 250,000 clones, 88% of them seen only once. The specimen sequenced was peripheral blood. The receptors come from a man between 65 and 85 years old with acute or convalescent COVID-19.

V usage is TRBV28 and J usage is TRBJ2-7, with D possibly TRBD2 on 7 matching bases. Germline V gene data show CDR1 as MDHEN and CDR2 as SYDVKM. The CDR3 consists of 15 residues. With 3 bases removed from V and 3 bases from J, the gap between germline ends came to 15 bases. Written as DNA, the CDR3 is TGTGCCAGCAGTTTCGGTGGAGGGGGGGACTACGAGCAGTACTTC. Translating it yields CASSFGGGGDYEQYF. Complete variable domain (other parts from reference TRBV28 and TRBJ2-7): DVKVTQSSRYLVKRTGEKVFLECVQDMDHENMFWYRQDPGLGLRLIYFSYDVKMKEKGDIPEGYSVSREKKERFSLILESASTNQTSMYLCASSFGGGGDYEQYFGPGTRLTVT.

The rearrangement uses TRBV24-1 and TRBJ2-5; 8 bases align to TRBD2. This CDR3 has 16 amino acids. CDR1 and CDR2 (germline): KGHDR, SFDVKD. Germline trimming cut 0 bases from V and 2 bases from J; bases unmatched to any gene: 4. The CDR3 is CATSDLREGRQETQYF. As DNA, the CDR3 is TGTGCCACCAGTGATTTGCGGGAGGGTAGACAAGAGACCCAGTACTTC.

The chain couples TRBV28 to TRBJ1-2, with 8 bases matching TRBD1. CDR3 length equals 15 residues. The trim removed 2 bases at V and 2 bases at J, leaving 4 bases unmatched. From germline, CDR1 is MDHEN and CDR2 SYDVKM. DNA of the CDR3: TGTGCCAGCAGTTTAAGGGCAGGGGGCAACTATGGCTACACCTTC. Its protein product is CASSLRAGGNYGYTF.

This clone appeared a single time. J is TRBJ1-5 and V is TRBV28; no clear D gene. V lost 3 bases and J lost 1, with 7 bases in between. Germline V CDR1 and CDR2: MDHEN, SYDVKM. The CDR3 runs to 14 residues. CDR3: CASSFPLSNQPQHF. As DNA, the CDR3 is TGTGCCAGCAGTTTCCCACTCAGCAATCAGCCCCAGCATTTT.

The V call is TRBV5-8, the J call TRBJ2-7; D may be TRBD2 (5 bases). This CDR3 is built from 14 residues. V was clipped by 1 base and J by 3 bases, with 11 bases between them. Germline V lookup: CDR1 SGHTS, CDR2 YDEGEE. As DNA, the CDR3 is TGTGCCAGCAGCTTGTCACCAGGAGGCTACGAGCAGTACTTC. This codes for CASSLSPGGYEQYF.

This clone was counted a single time. This chain links TRBV7-9 with TRBJ2-3; D is possibly TRBD2 (5 bases). Germline CDR1 reads SEHNR; CDR2 reads FQNEAQ (reference sequence). The CDR3 is 17 amino acids. V was clipped by 1 base and J by 3 bases, with 17 bases between them. This chain's CDR3 is CASSLGLRDSETDTQYF. As DNA, the CDR3 is TGTGCCAGCAGCTTAGGGTTGAGGGATAGTGAGACAGATACGCAGTATTTT.

The chain combines TRBV7-3 with TRBJ1-3; no reliable D call. Trimming left V 9 bases short and J 0 bases short, with 9 bases between. This CDR3 has 13 residues. CDR1 and CDR2 from the germline V gene are SGHTA and FQGTGA. DNA of the CDR3: TGTGCCAGTTGGTACGGCTCTGGAAACACCATATATTTT. This sequence encodes CASWYGSGNTIYF.

The chain couples TRBV7-2 to TRBJ2-1; TRBD2 matches 7 bases. The V and J ends lost 1 base and 5 bases, in that order; junction bases with no gene match: 5. In germline, CDR1 is SGHTA, CDR2 FQGNSA. The CDR3 length is 15 residues. The CDR3 coding sequence is TGTGCCAGCAGCTTAGACCCGGGAGGCCACAATGAGCAGTTCTTC. It translates to CASSLDPGGHNEQFF.

This clone came up once. The rearrangement links TRBV5-4 to TRBJ1-1; D is perhaps TRBD1 (6 bases). This CDR3 region has 14 residues. The V gene's germline CDR1 is SGHNT and CDR2 YYREEE (reference sequence). V lost 3 bases, J lost 0 bases, and 9 bases lay in between. This chain's CDR3 is CASSYDRLNTEAFF. In DNA, the CDR3 is TGTGCCAGCAGCTACGACAGGTTGAACACTGAAGCTTTCTTT.

The J gene is TRBJ1-1, the V gene TRBV6-6; D gene ambiguous. The germline CDR1 and CDR2 sequences are MNHNY and SVGAGI (reference sequence). The CDR3 sequence is 12 residues long. The V and J ends lost 6 bases and 1 base respectively, with 6 bases between them. CDR3 nucleotide sequence: TGTGCCAGCAGAAGCTCGAACACTGAAGCTTTCTTT. This codes for CASRSSNTEAFF.

J is TRBJ2-6 and V is TRBV9; TRBD2 agrees at 8 bases. With V trimmed by 7 bases and J by 0 bases, 3 bases remained unmatched. CDR1 and CDR2 (germline): SGDLS, YYNGEE. CDR3 size: 15 residues. The CDR3 sequence is CASSRGDSGANVLTF. CDR3 bases: TGTGCCAGCTCGCGGGGGGACTCTGGGGCCAACGTCCTGACTTTC.

The chain has TRBV6-6 and TRBJ1-5; 9 bases line up with TRBD1. Germline lookup yields CDR1 MNHNY and CDR2 SVGAGI (reference sequence). The CDR3 extends over 13 amino acids. Losses at the gene ends were 6 bases for V and 7 bases for J; bases not matched to a gene: 4. CDR3 region: CASRQTGGQPQHF. DNA of the CDR3: TGTGCCAGCAGGCAGACAGGGGGACAGCCCCAGCATTTT.

This chain connects TRBV7-2 to TRBJ2-1; 13 positions agree with TRBD2. CDR1 is SGHTA, CDR2 FQGNSA, per germline. This CDR3 spans 15 amino acids. V shed 5 bases, J shed 8 bases, and the junction held 6 bases outside the gene matches. The CDR3, as DNA: TGTGCCAGCAGCACGACTAGCGGGAGGATCTATGAGCAGTTCTTC. Translating gives CASSTTSGRIYEQFF.